The sequence of this T cell receptor (beta chain) was determined in a study of T cell responses to AZD1222 COVID-19 vaccine. Turning to the study itself: Combined were second doses at about 4 or about 12 weeks.

Per germline, CDR1 SGHRS and CDR2 YFSETQ. The CDR3 loop spans 14 amino acids. The V gene lost 0 bases and the J gene lost 6 bases, with 13 bases spanning the gap. Sequencing used immunoSEQ multiplex PCR; TCRdb keeps in-frame clones, though not all of them. The repertoire holds about 98,000 clones, approximately 84% seen once, with about a sixth in the top ten. The clonotype originates from an adult in good health. This chain links TRBV5-1 with TRBJ2-7; D gene unclear. The specimen comprised peripheral blood, sampled on day 0 of AZD1222 vaccination. Here the CDR3 DNA reads TGCGCCAGCAGCTTGGAAAGGCCGGGTAGCGAGCAGTACTTC. It yields the protein CASSLERPGSEQYF.